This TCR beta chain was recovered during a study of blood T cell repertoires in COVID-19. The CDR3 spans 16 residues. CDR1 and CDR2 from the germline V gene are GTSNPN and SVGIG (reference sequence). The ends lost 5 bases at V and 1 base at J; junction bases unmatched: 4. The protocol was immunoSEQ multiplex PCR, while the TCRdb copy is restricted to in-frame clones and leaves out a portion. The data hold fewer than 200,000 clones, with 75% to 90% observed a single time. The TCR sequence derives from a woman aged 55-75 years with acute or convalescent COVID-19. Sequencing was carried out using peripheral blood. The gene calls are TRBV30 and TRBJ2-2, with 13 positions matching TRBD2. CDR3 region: CAWGTSGRGNTGELFF. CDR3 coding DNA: TGTGCCTGGGGTACTAGCGGGAGGGGGAACACCGGGGAGCTGTTTTTT.